Given below is one T cell receptor beta chain in context. The antigen is unknown. This CDR3 region has 15 residues. V was pared by 5 bases and J by 2 bases, with 7 bases of the junction left unmatched. Germline V gene sequence: CDR1 SGHNT, CDR2 YENEEA. The assay was immunoSEQ multiplex PCR, and TCRdb's table has in-frame clones only and misses some. The table lists about 350,000 clones, around nine tenths of them singletons. As to treatment: around 19 received Ad26.COV2.S at low or high dose, single or two shots; a few received placebo; per-sample allocation not given. Sample collection was performed on day 63 after the first vaccine or placebo injection. The data belong to a study of Ad26.COV2.S vaccination and SARS-CoV-2 variants. Whole-study context: The trial was COV1001 and the donor's arm was Ad26.COV2.S.

Regarding the study as a whole: Analyses that measured TCR breadth and depth may have underestimated total T cell responses. Those who received vaccine or placebo ended up with similar non-spike TCR breadth.

This clonotype originated in a person between 18 and 65 years old who received the Ad26.COV2.S COVID-19 vaccine or a placebo. The chain uses TRBV11-3 and TRBJ2-3; 7 bases align to TRBD2. This sample comprised peripheral blood, obtained in a trial of Ad26.COV2.S vaccine versus placebo. The CDR3: CASSLQRGLTDTQYF. In DNA, the CDR3 is TGTGCCAGCAGCCTGCAGCGGGGCCTCACAGATACGCAGTATTTT.